This TCR beta chain stems from a study of OX40 agonist ivuxolimab in advanced cancers. Overall study context: Ivuxolimab, an antibody that agonizes OX40 (CD134), was administered to the patients.

Patients with autoimmune history or systemic immunosuppression were excluded. The V and J ends lost 5 bases and 6 bases respectively, with 16 bases between them. This CDR3 contains 14 residues. CDR1 and CDR2 (germline): SGHTA, FQGTGA. The assay was immunoSEQ multiplex PCR, and TCRdb's table has in-frame clones only and misses some. The top ten clones hold 0.81% of a sample with roughly 120,000 clones, around 93% of them seen once. The chain is built from TRBV7-3 and TRBJ1-2; D gene ambiguous. The sample consisted of CD4+ or CD8+ T cells sorted from blood, taken in a trial of the OX40 agonist ivuxolimab. The TCR comes from an adult with an advanced solid tumor such as melanoma, head and neck, liver or kidney cancer. CDR3 amino acids: CASSPSSAGHGYTF. CDR3 coding DNA: TGTGCCAGCAGCCCCTCGTCGGCCGGCCATGGCTACACCTTC.